The 21 T cell receptor beta chains below come from one sample, sequenced in a study of identical twins. TCRdb re-called the 5' RACE reads through MiXCR, storing one row per CDR3 protein. The sample lists approximately 230,000 distinct CDR3 sequences, about 14% occurring once. Sample: memory (CD45RO+) T cells sorted from blood. Source of these receptors: a woman aged 18-29 years in good health.

The CDR3: CASSPSGRAYEQYF. The CDR3, as DNA: TGTGCCAGCAGCCCTAGCGGAAGGGCCTACGAGCAGTACTTC. The chain links TRBV7-2 to TRBJ2-7; 7 nucleotides line up with TRBD2. After removal of 5 bases from V and 2 bases from J, the junction contained 6 bases not matched to a gene. This CDR3 is 14 amino acids long. The V gene's germline CDR1 is SGHTA and CDR2 FQGNSA. The full variable domain, in which reference TRBV7-2 and TRBJ2-7 provide the parts outside the CDR3, is GAGVSQSPSNKVTEKGKDVELRCDPISGHTALYWYRQSLGQGLEFLIYFQGNSAPDKSGLPSDRFSAERTGGSVSTLTIQRTQQEDSAVYLCASSPSGRAYEQYFGPGTRLTVT.

Only a few counts were recorded for this clonotype. The rearrangement links TRBV11-2 to TRBJ2-3; 11 bases match TRBD2. The germline gives CDR1 SGHAT, CDR2 FQNNGV. This CDR3 comprises 16 residues. The ends lost 5 bases at V and 6 bases at J; junction bases unmatched: 10. In DNA form, the CDR3 reads TGTGCCAGCAGCGCCCCTAGCGGGGGGCGTTCGGATACGCAGTATTTT. Its translation is CASSAPSGGRSDTQYF. Full variable domain (outside the CDR3, taken from reference TRBV11-2 and TRBJ2-3): EAGVAQSPRYKIIEKRQSVAFWCNPISGHATLYWYQQILGQGPKLLIQFQNNGVVDDSQLPKDRFSAERLKGVDSTLKIQPAKLEDSAVYLCASSAPSGGRSDTQYFGPGTRLTVL.

This clonotype was detected many times. This chain uses TRBV20-1 with TRBJ1-4; TRBD1 matches at 9 bases. Germline lookup yields CDR1 DFQATT and CDR2 SNEGSKA (reference sequence). This CDR3 region has 13 residues. Trimming took 0 bases from V and 17 from J; bases not matched to a gene: 10. The CDR3 bases are TGCAGTGCTAGAGATCTTTTGCGGACAGGGGTCTTTTTT. It encodes CSARDLLRTGVFF.

This clonotype was counted between two and nine times. This rearrangement joins TRBV29-1 to TRBJ1-2; D may be TRBD1 (5 bases). Germline V gives CDR1 SQVTM, CDR2 ANQGSEA. This CDR3 comprises 14 residues. Trimming pared 3 bases from V and 5 bases from J, leaving 16 bases between. The CDR3 spells CSVERGPEKYGYTF. Written as DNA, the CDR3 is TGCAGCGTTGAGAGGGGCCCCGAAAAATATGGCTACACCTTC.

The chain has TRBV20-1 and TRBJ1-2, with 8 bases that match TRBD1. CDR1 DFQATT and CDR2 SNEGSKA come from the germline V gene (reference sequence). The CDR3 totals 16 residues. J was trimmed by 2 bases and V by 6 bases; bases with no gene match: 14. CDR3 amino acids: CSAPVGRGQGNYGYTF. The CDR3 nucleotides read TGCAGTGCCCCCGTAGGCAGGGGGCAAGGGAACTATGGCTACACCTTC.

This sequence joins TRBV6-2 or TRBV6-3 and TRBJ2-5, with TRBD2 identical over 13 bases. V was pared by 6 bases and J by 4 bases, with 8 bases of the junction left unmatched. The CDR3 is made up of 16 amino acids. Germline CDR1 MNHEY, CDR2 SVGEGT. CDR3 residues: CASSSLTSGRRETQYF. The CDR3 nucleotides are TGTGCCAGCAGCTCCCTGACTAGCGGGAGGAGAGAGACCCAGTACTTC.

This clonotype was observed a handful of times. V and J are TRBV7-2 and TRBJ1-2; tentatively, D is TRBD1 (5 bases). The V and J ends lost 3 bases and 8 bases respectively, with 19 bases between them. In germline, CDR1 is SGHTA, CDR2 FQGNSA. This CDR3 has 15 amino acids. For the CDR3, the DNA is TGTGCCAGCAGCTTTTACGCAGGGTTTAAGGAAGGCTACACCTTC. Encoded protein: CASSFYAGFKEGYTF.

There are many counts of this clonotype. The chain links TRBV20-1 to TRBJ1-2, with D possibly TRBD1 on 5 matching bases. Per the germline V gene, CDR1 is DFQATT and CDR2 is SNEGSKA (reference sequence). This CDR3 is 13 amino acids long. With 3 bases removed from V and 5 bases from J, the gap between germline ends came to 13 bases. The CDR3 DNA reads as TGCAGTGCTAGGGGCGACAGATCTTATGGCTACACCTTC. Translating it yields CSARGDRSYGYTF.

The genes are TRBV20-1 and TRBJ1-2, with TRBD1 as a possible D gene (5 bases). This CDR3 comprises 13 residues. Trimming cost V 5 bases and J 4 bases, with 14 bases left between them. Per germline, CDR1 DFQATT and CDR2 SNEGSKA (reference sequence). CDR3 coding DNA: TGCAGTGCTGAGCGCGGGGACGCCTATGGCTACACCTTC. The encoded protein is CSAERGDAYGYTF.

The table lists this clonotype with a few counts. This sequence joins TRBV3-1 and TRBJ2-1; 7 bases line up with TRBD2. The CDR3 length is 14 residues. CDR1 and CDR2 (germline): LGHDT, YNNKEL (reference sequence). V shed 3 bases and J 4 bases; nucleotides not matched to a gene: 3. The CDR3 loop reads CASSHPSGYNEQFF. The DNA of the CDR3 is TGTGCCAGCAGCCACCCTAGCGGTTACAATGAGCAGTTCTTC.

This clonotype was observed at least ten times. The chain employs TRBV5-1 and TRBJ2-3; D ambiguous. CDR1 is SGHRS and CDR2 is YFSETQ in the germline V gene. V dropped 0 bases and J dropped 1 base, with 9 bases sitting between them. CDR3 length: 15 amino acids. CDR3 sequence reads: CASSLGSTRTDTQYF. CDR3 DNA: TGCGCCAGCAGCTTGGGGTCAACGCGCACAGATACGCAGTATTTT.

The chain couples TRBV5-1 to TRBJ2-1; 11 bases fit TRBD2. The J segment lost 5 bases and the V segment lost 4 bases, leaving 11 bases of the junction unmatched. Germline V gene data show CDR1 as SGHRS and CDR2 as YFSETQ. CDR3 size: 17 residues. CDR3 amino acids: CASSASGRSRLDNEQFF. The CDR3 DNA is TGCGCCAGCAGCGCTAGCGGGAGGTCTAGACTCGACAATGAGCAGTTCTTC.

The chain is built from TRBV20-1 and TRBJ2-1; TRBD1 matches at 9 bases. The CDR3 extends over 14 amino acids. V was clipped by 5 bases and J by 4 bases; unmatched bases: 6. The germline V gene encodes CDR1 DFQATT and CDR2 SNEGSKA (reference sequence). The CDR3 here is CSAPGQGKYNEQFF. The CDR3 region has the DNA TGCAGTGCTCCGGGACAGGGCAAATACAATGAGCAGTTCTTC.

The table lists this clonotype with a few counts. J is TRBJ2-1 and V is TRBV7-2; D is ambiguous. This CDR3 is 12 amino acids long. Per germline, CDR1 SGHTA and CDR2 FQGNSA. V was clipped by 2 bases and J by 7 bases, with 6 bases between them. This chain's CDR3 is CASSLRENEQFF. CDR3 nucleotide sequence: TGTGCCAGCAGCTTAAGAGAAAATGAGCAGTTCTTC.

The table lists this clonotype with a few counts. This sequence joins TRBV5-6 and TRBJ1-6; D uncertain. The CDR3 covers 13 residues. Trimming cost V 2 bases and J 13 bases, with 13 bases left between them. Germline V CDR1 and CDR2: SGHDT, YYEEEE. The CDR3 region has the DNA TGTGCCAGCAGCTTCCAGGACGGCCGTCCCCTCCACTTT. It is translated as CASSFQDGRPLHF.

V and J are TRBV21-1 and TRBJ2-1; the table's D call, TRBD2, was not checked against the DNA. TRBV21-1 represents a pseudogene. The CDR3 runs 16 residues. As DNA, the CDR3 is TGTGCCAGCGGAGAGACTAGCTCACACTCCTACAATGAGCAGTTCTTC. Its protein product is CASGETSSHSYNEQFF.

This sequence joins TRBV9 and TRBJ2-1; 14 nucleotides align to TRBD2. Germline-derived CDR1 and CDR2 are SGDLS and YYNGEE. The CDR3 totals 16 residues. V was clipped by 3 bases and J by 10 bases; unmatched bases: 9. CDR3 DNA sequence: TGTGCCAGCAGCGCGGGGACTAGCGGGAGTCCGAAAGAGCAGTTCTTC. Encoded protein: CASSAGTSGSPKEQFF.

The table lists this clonotype with a few counts. The chain recombines TRBV7-2 with TRBJ2-1; 10 bases align to TRBD2. This CDR3 region has 16 residues. The V segment lost 2 bases and the J segment 4 bases; nucleotides outside the gene matches: 5. Per the germline V gene, CDR1 is SGHTA and CDR2 is FQGNSA. For the CDR3, the DNA is TGTGCCAGCAGCTTACTGGCTAGCGGGGGATACAATGAGCAGTTCTTC. Residues: CASSLLASGGYNEQFF.

V is TRBV29-1 and J is TRBJ1-2, with D unclear. The CDR3 is made up of 14 amino acids. Germline V gives CDR1 SQVTM, CDR2 ANQGSEA. V shed 3 bases and J shed 0 bases, with 11 bases lying between them. CDR3 in amino acids: CSVENTATNYGYTF. CDR3 sequence (DNA): TGCAGCGTTGAGAACACAGCGACTAACTATGGCTACACCTTC.

A few counts support this clonotype. The rearrangement links TRBV20-1 to TRBJ2-3; the D is unclear. The germline CDR1 and CDR2 sequences are DFQATT and SNEGSKA (reference sequence). This CDR3 comprises 13 residues. Trimming removed 2 bases at V and 3 bases at J, with 9 bases between. The CDR3 sequence: CSARSPETDTQYF. CDR3 DNA sequence: TGCAGTGCTAGATCTCCCGAAACAGATACGCAGTATTTT.

CDR3 in amino acids: CAWQGLKNTEAFF. In DNA form, the CDR3 reads TGTGCCTGGCAGGGACTCAAGAACACTGAAGCTTTCTTT. This sequence joins TRBV30 and TRBJ1-1; maybe TRBD1 (5 bases). Trimming shortened V by 5 bases and J by 1 base, and 11 bases separated the two germline ends. This CDR3 spans 13 amino acids. Germline assignment: CDR1 GTSNPN and CDR2 SVGIG (reference sequence).